This TCR beta chain was documented in a study of blood T cell repertoires in COVID-19. Enrolment of Seattle patients took place during active infection, and they were followed longitudinally. Authors' methods: Estimation of nucleated cell counts relied on the amplification of reference gene primers. Profiled with immunoSEQ multiplex PCR; TCRdb holds only in-frame clones, not every one. The DNA was the basis for D and trimming; V, J and clone size are from that table. The repertoire has roughly 260,000 clones, roughly 86% of them found once; the top ten carry 10% to 12%. The clonotype was recovered from a woman aged 25 to 39 with COVID-19, enrolled during active disease. The sequenced sample consisted of peripheral blood.

The CDR3 loop is CASSPPRGLSLAEAFF. The CDR3 DNA is TGTGCCAGCTCACCACCCAGGGGCCTTAGTTTGGCTGAAGCTTTCTTT. This chain uses TRBV18 with TRBJ1-1; D is perhaps TRBD1 (6 bases). This CDR3 comprises 16 residues. The V end lost 0 bases, the J end lost 6 bases, and 17 bases lay between the germline ends. The germline V gene has CDR1 KGHSH and CDR2 LQKENI.